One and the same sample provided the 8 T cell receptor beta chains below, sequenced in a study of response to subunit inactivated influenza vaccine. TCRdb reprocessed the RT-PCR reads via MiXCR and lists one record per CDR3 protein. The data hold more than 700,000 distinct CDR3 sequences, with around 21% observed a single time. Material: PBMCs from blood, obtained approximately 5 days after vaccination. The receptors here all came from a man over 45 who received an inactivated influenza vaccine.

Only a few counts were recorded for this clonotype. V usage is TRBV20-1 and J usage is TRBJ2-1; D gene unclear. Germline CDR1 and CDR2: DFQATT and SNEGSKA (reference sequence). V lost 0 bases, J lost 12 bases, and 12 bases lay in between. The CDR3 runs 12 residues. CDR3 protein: CSARDGRPGQFF. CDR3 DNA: TGCAGTGCTAGAGATGGGCGTCCTGGGCAGTTCTTC.

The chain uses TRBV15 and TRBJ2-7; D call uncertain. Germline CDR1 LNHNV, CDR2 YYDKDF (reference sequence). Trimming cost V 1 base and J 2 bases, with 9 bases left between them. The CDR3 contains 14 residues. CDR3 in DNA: TGTGCCACCAGCAGAGCCCTGGCGGCCTACGAGCAGTACTTC. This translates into CATSRALAAYEQYF.

CDR3 DNA sequence: TGTGCCACCCACCCTTCCGGGACAGGGGTTTACGAGCAGTACTTC. Its protein product is CATHPSGTGVYEQYF. J is TRBJ2-7 and V is TRBV28, with 10 bases that match TRBD1. The CDR3 runs 15 residues. V lost 10 bases, J lost 4 bases, and 13 bases stayed unmatched. The germline V gene has CDR1 MDHEN and CDR2 SYDVKM.

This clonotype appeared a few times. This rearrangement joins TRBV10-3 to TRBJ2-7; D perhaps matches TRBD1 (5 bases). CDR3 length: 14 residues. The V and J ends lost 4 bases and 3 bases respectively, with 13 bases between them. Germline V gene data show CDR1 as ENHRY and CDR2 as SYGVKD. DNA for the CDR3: TGTGCCATCAGTGTTGAGTTAGGGGACTACGAGCAGTACTTC. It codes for CAISVELGDYEQYF.

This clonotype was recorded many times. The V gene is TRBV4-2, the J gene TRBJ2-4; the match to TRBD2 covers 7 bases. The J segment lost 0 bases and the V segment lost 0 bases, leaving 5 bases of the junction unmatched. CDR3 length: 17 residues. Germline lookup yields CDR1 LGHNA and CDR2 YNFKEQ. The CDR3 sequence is CASSQEAGGVAKNIQYF. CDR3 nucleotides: TGTGCCAGCAGCCAAGAGGCTGGGGGGGTAGCCAAAAACATTCAGTACTTC.

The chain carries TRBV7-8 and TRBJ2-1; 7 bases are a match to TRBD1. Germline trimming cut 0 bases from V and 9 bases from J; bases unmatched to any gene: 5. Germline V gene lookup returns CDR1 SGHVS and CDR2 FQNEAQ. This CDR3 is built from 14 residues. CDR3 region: CASSLAHRGGEQFF. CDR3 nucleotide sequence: TGTGCCAGCAGCTTAGCGCACAGGGGTGGTGAGCAGTTCTTC.

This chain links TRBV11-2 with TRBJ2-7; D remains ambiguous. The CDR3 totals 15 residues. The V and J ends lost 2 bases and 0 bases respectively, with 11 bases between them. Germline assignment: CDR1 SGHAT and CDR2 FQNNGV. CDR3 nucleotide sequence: TGTGCCAGCAGCTTATTGGGCATGAGCTCCTACGAGCAGTACTTC. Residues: CASSLLGMSSYEQYF.

CDR3 region: CASSWSDEQYF. The DNA of the CDR3 is TGTGCCAGCAGTTGGTCTGACGAGCAGTACTTC. V is TRBV28 and J is TRBJ2-7; D unresolved. CDR3 length: 11 amino acids. Trimming took 4 bases from V and 5 from J, leaving 6 bases between them. The germline V gene has CDR1 MDHEN and CDR2 SYDVKM.